This T cell receptor (beta chain) was sequenced for a study of shared clonotypes between healthy human individuals. Study background: Contributing individuals were two females and three males aged 18 to 49.

As for this clone: The antigen remains undetermined.

Study-wide findings and caveats: Generally, estimated richness proved larger in naive subsets than it did in memory subsets.

Measured with immunoSEQ multiplex PCR; TCRdb has only the in-frame clones, and not every one. This table holds about 2.3 million clones, more than 85% found once. The receptor's source is a young man in good health. Some clones in this sample may be carry-over from other donors' samples. Material: naive CD4+ T cells from PBMCs. Subset meaning: CD45RA+ positively selected.

The CDR3 DNA sequence: TGTGCCAGCAGCCAACGCCTTATGAACACTGAAGCTTTCTTT. It yields the protein CASSQRLMNTEAFF. J is TRBJ1-1 and V is TRBV11-1; D remains unclear. There are 14 residues in the CDR3. Germline V gives CDR1 SGHAT, CDR2 FQDESV (reference sequence). V lost 5 bases and J 0 bases, leaving 10 bases between the germline ends.